The entry that follows covers one T cell receptor (beta chain) sequence. The source of the sample is a study of T cell responses to AZD1222 COVID-19 vaccine. Repertoires were generated with immunoSEQ multiplex PCR, while TCRdb's copy carries only in-frame clones and drops some. The sample contains about 120,000 clones, approximately 90% of which appear only once. This CDR3 has 14 residues. V lost 3 bases and J 5 bases, leaving 13 bases between the germline ends. Germline CDR1 and CDR2: LGHDT and YNNKEL (reference sequence). The material was peripheral blood, obtained on day 0 of AZD1222 vaccination. The origin of this receptor is an adult in good health. This chain connects TRBV3-1 (or the pseudogene TRBV3-2) to TRBJ2-5, with D hard to call. The CDR3 DNA reads TGTGCCAGCAGCCATTTGGGCCGCGAGGAGACCCAGTACTTC. As protein: CASSHLGREETQYF.